Given below is one T cell receptor beta chain in context. Antigen specificity is unknown. This sample stems from a study of T cell repertoires in cytomegalovirus infection. Study-wide context: The study used recently identified HLA-C-restricted and well-studied HLA-B-restricted CMV epitopes. A matching HLA type, together with CMV infection, was signaled by public TCR beta signatures.

A single record per CDR3 protein comes from TCRdb applying MiXCR to the reads. The sample includes roughly 730,000 distinct CDR3 sequences, roughly 33% of them seen just once. V gave up 4 bases and J gave up 1 base; unmatched junction bases: 6. The CDR3 totals 15 residues. Per the germline V gene, CDR1 is MNHNY and CDR2 is SVGAGI (reference sequence). Study-level findings and limits: The response measured ex vivo was dominated by TCR beta clonotypes (HLA-C-restricted and CMV-specific).

Sequencing was performed on cultured PBMCs, taken from culture after CMV antigen stimulation. This receptor was taken from a human donor in good health (CMV status not recorded). Some clones in this sample may be carry-over from other donors' samples. This chain uses TRBV6-6 with TRBJ1-1; TRBD1 matches 7 bases. CDR3 sequence (DNA): TGTGCCAGCAGTTCCAGTAGACAGGGGAACACTGAAGCTTTCTTT. Translating gives CASSSSRQGNTEAFF.